Listed here are 5 T cell receptor beta chains from one sample, sequenced in a study of T cell repertoires in cytomegalovirus infection. No antigen has been assigned to these receptors. TCRdb independently ran MiXCR on the reads; one entry per CDR3 protein. Of hundreds of thousands of distinct CDR3 sequences in the sample, around 35% were seen once. The sample in question was cultured PBMCs, obtained from culture after CMV antigen stimulation. Every receptor here comes from a human donor in good health (CMV status not recorded). Some clones in this sample may be carry-over from other donors' samples.

This clonotype was counted only a few times. V usage is TRBV6-2 or TRBV6-3 and J usage is TRBJ2-7; D possibly corresponds to TRBD1 (5 bases). CDR3 length: 14 residues. Germline lookup yields CDR1 MNHEY and CDR2 SVGEGT. Trimming took off 10 bases at V and 2 bases at J, with 18 bases between the two ends. Written as DNA, the CDR3 is TGTGCCACGAACCCCAGGGCCTTAACCTACGAGCAGTACTTC. Residues: CATNPRALTYEQYF.

Ten or more counts support this clonotype. This chain connects TRBV7-2 to TRBJ1-1; D remains unclear. The germline V and J ends were trimmed by 3 bases and 0 bases, with 8 bases remaining between them. Per the germline V gene, CDR1 is SGHTA and CDR2 is FQGNSA. The CDR3 runs to 14 residues. CDR3 protein: CASSFARMNTEAFF. DNA for the CDR3: TGTGCCAGCAGCTTTGCCAGAATGAACACTGAAGCTTTCTTT.

This clonotype has only a few counts. The chain links TRBV19 to TRBJ2-2; D unclear. CDR3 length equals 15 residues. Germline loops: CDR1 LNHDA, CDR2 SQIVND (reference sequence). Between the trimmed V and J ends, which lost 2 bases and 1 base, there was a span of 8 bases. CDR3 sequence (DNA): TGTGCCAGTAGTATACAGGTCCTGAACACCGGGGAGCTGTTTTTT. This translates into CASSIQVLNTGELFF.

This clonotype was seen a few times. The J gene is TRBJ1-2, the V gene TRBV7-6; no definite D call. The ends were cut back, 2 bases at V and 7 bases at J, with 14 bases in the middle. The CDR3 totals 14 residues. Germline V gives CDR1 SGHVS, CDR2 FNYEAQ. CDR3 region: CASSLRRIPFGYTF. The CDR3 bases are TGTGCCAGCAGCTTACGTCGGATTCCTTTTGGCTACACCTTC. Together with reference TRBV7-6 and TRBJ1-2, the CDR3 gives the full variable domain: GAGVSQSPRYKVTKRGQDVALRCDPISGHVSLYWYRQALGQGPEFLTYFNYEAQQDKSGLPNDRFSAERPEGSISTLTIQRTEQRDSAMYRCASSLRRIPFGYTFGSGTRLTVV.

V is TRBV20-1 and J is TRBJ1-5; D gene uncertain. Looked up from germline, CDR1 is DFQATT and CDR2 is SNEGSKA (reference sequence). Deletions cut 3 bases from V and 9 bases from J, with 12 bases between. The CDR3 length is 12 residues. DNA for the CDR3: TGCAGTGCTAGCCGGGGAGCCCTGCCCCAGCATTTT. Its protein is CSASRGALPQHF.